The following is a TCR beta chain sequence with its context. The data originate from a study of blood T cell repertoires in COVID-19. Study as a whole: Samples came from the United States, Italy and Spain, spanning acute and convalescent COVID-19.

Per the germline V gene, CDR1 is GTSNPN and CDR2 is SVGIG (reference sequence). V trimming: 2 bases; J trimming: 0 bases; junction bases outside the gene matches: 5. The CDR3 runs to 17 residues. Methods used by the authors: By means of reference gene primer amplification, nucleated cell counts were estimated. Sequenced by immunoSEQ multiplex PCR; TCRdb stores in-frame clones only, minus some. V and J calls and clone size are copied from that table; D and trimming were computed from the DNA. The sample has 150,000 to 190,000 clones, 88% seen once. The J gene is TRBJ2-6, the V gene TRBV30, with TRBD1 identical over 9 bases. This clonotype was sampled from a woman aged 70-85 years with acute or convalescent COVID-19. What was sequenced was peripheral blood. For the CDR3, the DNA is TGTGCCTGGAGTCGGGACAGGGACAACTCTGGGGCCAACGTCCTGACTTTC. As protein: CAWSRDRDNSGANVLTF.